This TCR beta chain was recovered during a study of blood T cell repertoires in COVID-19. V dropped 4 bases and J dropped 3 bases, with 13 bases sitting between them. The CDR3 extends over 15 amino acids. The germline V gene has CDR1 SGHNT and CDR2 YYREEE (reference sequence). Measured with immunoSEQ multiplex PCR; TCRdb has only the in-frame clones, and not every one. The sample includes about 210,000 clones, about 81% of them seen just once. The sample taken for sequencing was PBMCs or T cells enriched from blood (not recorded which). The clonotype originates from a middle-aged man who had recovered from COVID-19. The chain joins TRBV5-4 to TRBJ1-4, with D maybe TRBD1 (5 bases). CDR3 DNA: TGTGCCAGCAGCGGACCAGGGATCGCTAATGAAAAACTGTTTTTT. It codes for CASSGPGIANEKLFF.